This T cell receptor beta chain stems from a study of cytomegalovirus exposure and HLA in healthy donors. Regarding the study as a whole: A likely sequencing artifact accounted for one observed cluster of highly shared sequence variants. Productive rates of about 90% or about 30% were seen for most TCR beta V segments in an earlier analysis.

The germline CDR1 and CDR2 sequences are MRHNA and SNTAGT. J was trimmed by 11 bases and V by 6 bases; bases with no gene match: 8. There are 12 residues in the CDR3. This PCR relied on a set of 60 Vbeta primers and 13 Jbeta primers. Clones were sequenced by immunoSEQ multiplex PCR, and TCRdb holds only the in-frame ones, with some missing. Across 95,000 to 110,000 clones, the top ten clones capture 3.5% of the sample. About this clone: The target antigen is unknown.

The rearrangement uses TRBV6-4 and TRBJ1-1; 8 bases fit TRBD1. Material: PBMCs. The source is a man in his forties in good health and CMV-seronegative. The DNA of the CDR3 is TGTGCCAGCAGAGCCGGGACAGGAGTGGCTTTCTTT. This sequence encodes CASRAGTGVAFF.